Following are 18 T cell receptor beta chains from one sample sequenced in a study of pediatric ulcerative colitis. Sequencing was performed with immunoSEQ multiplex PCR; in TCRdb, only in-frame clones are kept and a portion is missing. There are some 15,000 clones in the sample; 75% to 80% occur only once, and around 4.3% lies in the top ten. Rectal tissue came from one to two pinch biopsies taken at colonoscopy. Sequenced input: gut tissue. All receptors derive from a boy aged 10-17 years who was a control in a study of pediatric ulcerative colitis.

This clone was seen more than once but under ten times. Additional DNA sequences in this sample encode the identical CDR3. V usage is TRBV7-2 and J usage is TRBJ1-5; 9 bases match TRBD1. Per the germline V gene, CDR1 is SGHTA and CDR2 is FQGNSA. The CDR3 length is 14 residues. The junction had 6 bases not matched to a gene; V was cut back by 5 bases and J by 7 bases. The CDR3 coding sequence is TGTGCCAGCAGCCCTAGACAGGGGGGACAGCCCCAGCATTTT. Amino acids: CASSPRQGGQPQHF. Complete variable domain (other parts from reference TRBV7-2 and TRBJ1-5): GAGVSQSPSNKVTEKGKDVELRCDPISGHTALYWYRQSLGQGLEFLIYFQGNSAPDKSGLPSDRFSAERTGGSVSTLTIQRTQQEDSAVYLCASSPRQGGQPQHFGDGTRLSIL.

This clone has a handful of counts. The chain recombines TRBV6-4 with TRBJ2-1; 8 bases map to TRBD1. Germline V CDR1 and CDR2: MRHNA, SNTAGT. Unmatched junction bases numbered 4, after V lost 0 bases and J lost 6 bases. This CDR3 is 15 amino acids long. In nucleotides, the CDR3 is TGTGCCAGCAGTGACTCGTCAGGGGGCCTCAATGAGCAGTTCTTC. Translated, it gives CASSDSSGGLNEQFF.

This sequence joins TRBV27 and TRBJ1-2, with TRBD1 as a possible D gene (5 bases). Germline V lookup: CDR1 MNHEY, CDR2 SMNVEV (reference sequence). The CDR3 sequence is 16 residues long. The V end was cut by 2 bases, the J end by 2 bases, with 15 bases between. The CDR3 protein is CASSLGAEPGNYGYTF. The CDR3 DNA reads TGTGCCAGCAGTTTAGGGGCAGAGCCTGGGAACTATGGCTACACCTTC.

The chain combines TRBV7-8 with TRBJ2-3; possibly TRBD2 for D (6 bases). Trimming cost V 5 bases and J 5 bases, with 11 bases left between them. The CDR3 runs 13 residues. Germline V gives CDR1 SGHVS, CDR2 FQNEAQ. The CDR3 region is CASSPGGVDTQYF. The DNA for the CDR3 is TGTGCCAGCAGCCCCGGCGGGGTAGATACGCAGTATTTT.

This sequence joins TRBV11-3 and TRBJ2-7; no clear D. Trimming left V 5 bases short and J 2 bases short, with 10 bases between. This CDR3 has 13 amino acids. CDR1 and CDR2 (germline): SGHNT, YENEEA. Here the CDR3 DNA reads TGTGCCAGCAGCGTGCAAGAAACCTACGAGCAGTACGTC. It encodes CASSVQETYEQYV.

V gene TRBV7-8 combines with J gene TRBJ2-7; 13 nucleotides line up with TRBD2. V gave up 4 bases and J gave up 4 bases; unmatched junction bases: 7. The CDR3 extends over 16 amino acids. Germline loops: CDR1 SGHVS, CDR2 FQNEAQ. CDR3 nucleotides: TGTGCCAGCAGCTCCTACCGACTAGCGGGAGGATACGAGCAGTACTTC. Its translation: CASSSYRLAGGYEQYF.

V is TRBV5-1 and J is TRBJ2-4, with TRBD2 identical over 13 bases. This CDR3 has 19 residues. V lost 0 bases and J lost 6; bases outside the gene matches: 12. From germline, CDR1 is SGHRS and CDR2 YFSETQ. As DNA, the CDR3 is TGCGCCAGCAGCTTGGGTACTAGCGGGAGGGCCTCTGGGGGAAACATTCAGTACTTC. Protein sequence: CASSLGTSGRASGGNIQYF.

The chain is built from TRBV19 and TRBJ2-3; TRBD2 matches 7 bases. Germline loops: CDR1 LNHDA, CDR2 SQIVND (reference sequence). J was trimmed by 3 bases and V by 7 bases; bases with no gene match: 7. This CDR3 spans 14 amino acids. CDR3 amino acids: CASTGGSKTDTQYF. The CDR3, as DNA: TGTGCCAGTACCGGGGGGTCAAAAACAGATACGCAGTATTTT. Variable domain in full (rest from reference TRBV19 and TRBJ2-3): DGGITQSPKYLFRKEGQNVTLSCEQNLNHDAMYWYRQDPGQGLRLIYYSQIVNDFQKGDIAEGYSVSREKKESFPLTVTSAQKNPTAFYLCASTGGSKTDTQYFGPGTRLTVL.

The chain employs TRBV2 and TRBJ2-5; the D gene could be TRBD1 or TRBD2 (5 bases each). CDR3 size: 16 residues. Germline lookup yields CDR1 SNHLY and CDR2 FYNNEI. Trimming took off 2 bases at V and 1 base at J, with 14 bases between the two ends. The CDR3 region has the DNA TGTGCCAGCAGTGAAAGGAATCCGGGACCCCAAGAGACCCAGTACTTC. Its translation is CASSERNPGPQETQYF. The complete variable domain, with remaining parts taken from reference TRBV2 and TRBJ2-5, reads EPEVTQTPSHQVTQMGQEVILRCVPISNHLYFYWYRQILGQKVEFLVSFYNNEISEKSEIFDDQFSVERPDGSNFTLKIRSTKLEDSAMYFCASSERNPGPQETQYFGPGTRLLVL.

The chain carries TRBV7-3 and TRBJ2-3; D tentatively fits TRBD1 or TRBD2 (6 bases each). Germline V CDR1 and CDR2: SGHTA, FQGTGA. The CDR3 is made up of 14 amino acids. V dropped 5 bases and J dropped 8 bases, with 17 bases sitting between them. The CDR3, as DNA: TGTGCCAGCAGCGCCGAGGGGGACTCAAGTACGCAGTATTTT. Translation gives CASSAEGDSSTQYF.

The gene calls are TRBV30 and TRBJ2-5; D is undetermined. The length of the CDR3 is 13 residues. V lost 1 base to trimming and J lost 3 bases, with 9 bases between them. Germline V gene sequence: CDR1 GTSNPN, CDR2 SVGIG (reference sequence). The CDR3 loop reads CAWSADLEETQYF. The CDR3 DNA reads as TGTGCCTGGAGTGCGGACCTAGAAGAGACCCAGTACTTC. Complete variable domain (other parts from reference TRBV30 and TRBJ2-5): SQTIHQWPATLVQPVGSPLSLECTVEGTSNPNLYWYRQAAGRGLQLLFYSVGIGQISSEVPQNLSASRPQDRQFILSSKKLLLSDSGFYLCAWSADLEETQYFGPGTRLLVL.

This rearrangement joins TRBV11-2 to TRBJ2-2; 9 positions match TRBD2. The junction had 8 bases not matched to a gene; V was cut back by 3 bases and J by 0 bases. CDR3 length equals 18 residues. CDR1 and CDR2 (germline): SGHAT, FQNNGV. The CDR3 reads CASSFPTSGPSNTGELFF. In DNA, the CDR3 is TGTGCCAGCAGCTTTCCTACTAGCGGGCCCTCGAACACCGGGGAGCTGTTTTTT.

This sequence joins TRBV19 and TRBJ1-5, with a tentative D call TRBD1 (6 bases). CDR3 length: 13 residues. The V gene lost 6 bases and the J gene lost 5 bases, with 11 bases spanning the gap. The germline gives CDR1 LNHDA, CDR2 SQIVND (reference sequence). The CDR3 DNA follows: TGTGCCAGTAGGAACAGGGTCCATCAGCCCCAGCATTTT. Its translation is CASRNRVHQPQHF.

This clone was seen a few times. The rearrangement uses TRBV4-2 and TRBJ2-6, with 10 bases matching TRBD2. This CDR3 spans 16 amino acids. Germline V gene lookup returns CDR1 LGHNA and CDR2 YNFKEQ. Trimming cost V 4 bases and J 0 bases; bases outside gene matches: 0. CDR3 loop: CASSPSGSSGANVLTF. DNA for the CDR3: TGTGCCAGCAGCCCTAGCGGGAGCTCTGGGGCCAACGTCCTGACTTTC.

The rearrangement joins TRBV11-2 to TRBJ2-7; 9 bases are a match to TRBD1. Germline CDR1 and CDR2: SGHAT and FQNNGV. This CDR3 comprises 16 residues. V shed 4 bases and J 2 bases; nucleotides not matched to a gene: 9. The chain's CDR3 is CASSSPGTGKTYEQYV. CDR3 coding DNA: TGTGCCAGCAGCTCCCCCGGGACAGGGAAGACCTACGAGCAGTACGTC.

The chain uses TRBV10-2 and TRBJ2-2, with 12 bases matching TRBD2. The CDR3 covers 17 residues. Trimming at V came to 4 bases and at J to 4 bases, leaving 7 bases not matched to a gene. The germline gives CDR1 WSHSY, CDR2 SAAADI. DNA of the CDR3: TGCGCCAGCAGTGTCGCTAGCGGGAGGGGGGGCACCGGGGAGCTGTTTTTT. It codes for CASSVASGRGGTGELFF.

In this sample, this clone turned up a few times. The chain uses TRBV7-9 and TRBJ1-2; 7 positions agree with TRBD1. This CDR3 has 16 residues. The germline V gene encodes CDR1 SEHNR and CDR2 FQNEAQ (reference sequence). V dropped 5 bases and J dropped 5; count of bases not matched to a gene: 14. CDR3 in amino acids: CASSHAIGTAYYGYTF. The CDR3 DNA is TGTGCCAGCAGCCATGCTATAGGGACAGCTTATTATGGCTACACCTTC.

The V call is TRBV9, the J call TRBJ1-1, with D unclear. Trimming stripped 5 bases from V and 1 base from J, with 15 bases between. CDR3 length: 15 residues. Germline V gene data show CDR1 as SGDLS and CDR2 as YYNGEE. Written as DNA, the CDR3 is TGTGCCAGCAGACCTCGCCCTCAGACGAACACTGAAGCTTTCTTT. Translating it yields CASRPRPQTNTEAFF.